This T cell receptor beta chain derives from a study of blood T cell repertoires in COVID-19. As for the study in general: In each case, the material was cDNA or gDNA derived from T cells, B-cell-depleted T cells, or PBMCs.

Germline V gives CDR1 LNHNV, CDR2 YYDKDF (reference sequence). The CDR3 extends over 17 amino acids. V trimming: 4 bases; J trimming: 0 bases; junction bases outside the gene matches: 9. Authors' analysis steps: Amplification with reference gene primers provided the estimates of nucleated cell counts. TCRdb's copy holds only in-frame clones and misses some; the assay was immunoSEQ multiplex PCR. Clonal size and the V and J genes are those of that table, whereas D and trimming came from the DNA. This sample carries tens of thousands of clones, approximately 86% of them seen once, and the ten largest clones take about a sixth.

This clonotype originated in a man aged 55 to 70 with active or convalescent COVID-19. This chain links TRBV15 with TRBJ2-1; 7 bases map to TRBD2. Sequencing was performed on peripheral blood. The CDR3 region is CATSISSGYFSYNEQFF. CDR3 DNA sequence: TGTGCCACCAGCATATCTAGCGGTTACTTCTCCTACAATGAGCAGTTCTTC.